This TCR beta chain came from a study of beta chain features in type 1 diabetes (dated by TCRdb to between 2018 and 2020). About the study as a whole: Patients and healthy donors did not differ in mean age, gender distribution, total cell number or subset yield. A total of some 110 million sorted cells were examined across all samples, and a strong correlation was observed between cell number per subset and RNA yield. The study compared TCRB repertoires of sorted circulating CD4+ T cell subsets between recently diagnosed type 1 diabetes patients and matched healthy donors. Whereas all 28 donors provided naive and central memory subsets, regulatory and stem cell-like memory subsets were isolated from just 8 patients and roughly eight healthy donors.

Broad study findings and their caveats: At VDJ recombination sites, type 1 diabetes patients had fewer insertions and more deleted nucleotides, which implies abnormalities in thymic rearrangement. Only small numbers of individuals were included in the HLA sub-analyses, which left unresolved whether HLA type had any influence on TCRB rearrangement. Naive, central memory and regulatory TCRB repertoires appeared to be more alike among patients than among healthy donors. A moderate but significant shortening of TCRB CDR3 length was observed in type 1 diabetes patients in all four CD4+ subsets. Because cDNA rather than genomic DNA was sequenced, highly expressing activated cells could have been over-represented, although no difference in activation and CD3 levels was found between groups. PCR may preferentially amplify shorter templates, but because patient and control samples were amplified and corrected together, any resulting skew would affect both groups equally.

Trimming accounts for 6 bases at V and 7 bases at J, while the number of junction bases matched to no gene is 4. The CDR3 spans 13 residues, from the cysteine through the phenylalanine. The entry retains the CDR3 DNA only, 39 bases that are in frame from base 1. The germline V gene sets CDR1 to SNHLY and CDR2 to FYNNEI. Each donor gave one peripheral blood draw, approximately 100 mL on average, collected into heparinised tubes. A BD FACSAria II was used to sort naive, central memory, regulatory and stem cell-like memory CD4+ T cells with a panel that included CD45RO, CCR7, CD25, CD127, CD95 and CD27. Purity was above 98% for every sorted population. PBMCs were isolated right away by Lymphoprep density gradient centrifugation and were stained directly, without culture. So that batch effects would be minimized, each experiment stained and sorted samples in pairs, pairing one healthy donor with one patient.

This clone has just a few counts. No antigen is known for it. No much larger clone exists at a distance of one base, and base qualities are not known. All of the isolated RNA was reverse transcribed with the High Capacity cDNA Reverse Transcription Kit, so expressed TCRB transcripts were sequenced. Deep immunoSEQ sequencing was performed on naive, central memory and regulatory T cell samples, with an average of about 3.57 million total reads per sample. After sorted cells were lysed in RLT buffer, RNA was extracted with DNase-treated RNeasy Micro or Mini kits, with the choice depending on cell number. Each cell subset was processed separately to prevent cross-contamination, with patient and healthy donor samples processed together. The immunoSEQ multiplex PCR was used to amplify TCRB sequences from cDNA, yielding 87-bp fragments that span the CDR3 region. Amplicons were sequenced on the Illumina HiSeq platform. The published analysis was carried out like this. PCR bias was corrected computationally using synthetic template baselines, and reads within Hamming distance 2 were collapsed, with unmergeable singletons discarded. Reads were aligned to IMGT to assign V, D and J genes, CDR3 length, and insertions or deletions at six rearrangement sites. Within each subset, clonotype counts were normalized to sorted cell number, after which true diversity and Gini coefficients were computed with the tcR R package. The overlap coefficient, calculated on TCRB nucleotide sequences, was used to measure repertoire sharing. In its TCRdb copy, this immuneACCESS table keeps in-frame sequences only and misses some clones. Where compared with another copy, unresolved V genes explain less than half of these, and the others have no known cause. The V and J calls and the clone size are those of that table, but D and trimming were determined from the DNA. The table for this sample lists roughly 300,000 clones; approximately 8.2% of them were counted only once. Together, the top ten hold less than 0.5% of the sample.

This TCR was recovered from a woman aged 18 to 35 in good health. The chain is assembled from TRBV2 and TRBJ1-5; 9 bases in between match TRBD1. The sample taken for sequencing was central memory CD4+ T cells from blood. The CDR3 reads as follows: CASRGTGNQPQHF. The DNA reads as follows: TGTGCCAGCAGAGGGACAGGGAACCAGCCCCAGCATTTT. The variable domain in full, with residues beyond the CDR3 obtained from the reference TRBV2 and TRBJ1-5 genes, is EPEVTQTPSHQVTQMGQEVILRCVPISNHLYFYWYRQILGQKVEFLVSFYNNEISEKSEIFDDQFSVERPDGSNFTLKIRSTKLEDSAMYFCASRGTGNQPQHFGDGTRLSIL.